This T cell receptor (beta chain) was documented in a study of cytomegalovirus exposure and HLA in healthy donors. Study-level background: Genotyping of roughly 400 donors showed that around 86% belonged to the Caucasian-associated ancestry cluster.

Trimming at V came to 5 bases and at J to 4 bases, leaving 7 bases not matched to a gene. The CDR3 runs to 14 residues. CDR1 is LNHDA, CDR2 SQIVND, per germline (reference sequence). As regards this clone: Its antigen is not identified.

PCR involved 60 Vbeta and 13 Jbeta primers. The data were produced by immunoSEQ multiplex PCR, yet TCRdb's version contains in-frame clones alone and is incomplete. The profile covers some 80,000 clones, with about 78% appearing a single time and around 3.2% taken by the ten largest. Overall study findings and caveats: Researchers reported in a later analysis that a missense DCLRE1C variant was tied to TCR beta V- and J-gene trimming. Reportedly, TCR beta sequences accurately predicted HLA-A and HLA-B alleles in most subjects.

The genes are TRBV19 and TRBJ1-1; 7 nucleotides align to TRBD1. The sequenced material came from PBMCs. This TCR was recovered from a man over 45 in good health and CMV-seronegative. The CDR3 protein is CASSPQGKGTEAFF. The CDR3, as DNA: TGTGCCAGTAGTCCACAGGGGAAGGGCACTGAAGCTTTCTTT.